This T cell receptor beta chain came from a study of shared clonotypes between healthy human individuals. The study, taken as a whole, reports: The donor pool, a small one, limited the genetic and exposure-history diversity represented.

Only Caucasian adults living in Nashville, Tennessee served as donors. CD4+ cells underwent separation, giving CD45RA+ naive and CD45RA-negative memory subsets. Details on this clone: Its cognate antigen is unknown.

Assay execution took place at the deep level. Some clones are missing from TCRdb's copy, which holds only in-frame ones; the method was immunoSEQ multiplex PCR. The sample lists more than 2,000,000 clones, over 85% occurring once. Trimming left V 7 bases short and J 1 base short, with 13 bases between. Germline values: CDR1 MNHEY, CDR2 SVGAGI. The CDR3 loop spans 14 amino acids. The rearrangement joins TRBV6-5 to TRBJ2-5; no firm D call. Sequenced sample: naive CD4+ T cells sorted from blood. The subset is: CD45RA+ positively selected. This clonotype was obtained from a young man in good health. CDR3 loop: CASKGMWSQETQYF. In nucleotides, the CDR3 is TGTGCCAGCAAAGGGATGTGGAGCCAAGAGACCCAGTACTTC.